These T cell receptor beta chains were read from a single sample in a study of blood T cell repertoires in COVID-19. Measured with immunoSEQ multiplex PCR; TCRdb has only the in-frame clones, and not every one. Of roughly 180,000 clones listed, roughly three quarters are singletons. Sequencing was performed on PBMCs or T cells enriched from blood (not recorded which). These receptors were obtained from a man aged 55 to 70 who had been exposed to COVID-19. CDR3s leave out the opening cysteine and the closing phenylalanine or tryptophan.

v_call	cdr3_aa
TRBV11-2	ASSIGLAGTNEQF
TRBV28	ASSLFPSEGTQY
TRBV28	ASSFLRRNQPQH
TRBV15	ATSGDEGTSGRRETQY
TRBV24-1	ATSDSGERFWYGYT
TRBV19	ASRVTGGTEAF
TRBV3-1/TRBV3-2	ASSQEVQGYEQY
TRBV2	ASSEVTPGRWIEAF
TRBV6-2/TRBV6-3	ASSYSRGEVTGSNQPQH
TRBV9	ASSIGQGFGEQY
TRBV11-2	ASSSHVREGDTQY
TRBV5-1	ASSPVRDRSPLH
TRBV6-5	ASGEGGQY
TRBV30	AWSVLLAASYEQY
TRBV6-5	ASSLLSRGRYEQY
TRBV5-1	ASSLSGGVDEKLF
TRBV6-6	ASSYGNGGTQY